A selection of T cell receptor beta chains follows, all from one sample in a study of blood T cell repertoires in COVID-19. The protocol was immunoSEQ multiplex PCR, while the TCRdb copy is restricted to in-frame clones and leaves out a portion. The data show roughly 260,000 clones, 80% to 90% seen once. Sequencing input: peripheral blood. The receptors derive from a woman in her thirties or forties with acute or convalescent COVID-19. Both conserved end residues are part of each CDR3. D genes are given only for firm matches. Some rows have no size entry. The others give once, few or many, or a class for an expanded clone.

d_gene	abundance	v_gene	j_gene	CDR3aa	CDR3nt
TRBD1	NA	TRBV4-2	TRBJ1-4	CASSQRTGDNEKLFF	TGTGCCAGCAGCCAGAGGACAGGGGATAATGAAAAACTGTTTTTT
NA	NA	TRBV24-1	TRBJ1-1	CATSQGGTEAFF	TGTGCCACCAGTCAAGGGGGCACTGAAGCTTTCTTT
TRBD1	NA	TRBV27	TRBJ2-6	CASSYQGARGANVLTF	TGTGCCAGCAGTTACCAGGGGGCGCGCGGGGCCAACGTCCTGACTTTC
NA	NA	TRBV5-1	TRBJ1-6	CASSPRQAYSSYNSPLHF	TGCGCCAGCAGCCCACGACAGGCCTACAGCTCCTATAATTCACCCCTCCACTTT
NA	once	TRBV29-1	TRBJ1-2	CSADPGNNYGYTF	TGCAGCGCCGACCCAGGGAATAACTATGGCTACACCTTC
NA	NA	TRBV11-3	TRBJ2-5	CASSRTAGFQETQYF	TGTGCCAGCAGCCGAACCGCCGGGTTTCAAGAGACCCAGTACTTC
TRBD1	NA	TRBV18	TRBJ1-1	CASSRQGGDTEAFF	TGTGCCAGCTCTCGACAGGGGGGTGACACTGAAGCTTTCTTT
NA	NA	TRBV19	TRBJ2-2	CASSIGGQKLFF	TGTGCCAGTAGTATAGGGGGGCAGAAGCTGTTTTTT
TRBD1	few	TRBV6-2/TRBV6-3	TRBJ2-3	CASSDPGQGHTDTQYF	TGTGCCAGCAGTGATCCGGGACAGGGACACACAGATACGCAGTATTTT
NA	NA	TRBV4-2	TRBJ2-5	CASSQESGRGETQYF	TGTGCCAGCAGCCAAGAATCAGGCCGGGGGGAGACCCAGTACTTC